Sequencing of this TCR beta chain was carried out in a study of identical twins. All donors were healthy Caucasians. The CDR3 is 18 residues long. Germline V gene sequence: CDR1 MNHNS, CDR2 SASEGT. The germline V and J ends were trimmed by 7 bases and 0 bases, with 25 bases remaining between them. Each CDR3 protein gets one entry after TCRdb re-called the 5' RACE reads with MiXCR. The data hold 240,000 or so distinct CDR3 sequences, with over 9.5% observed a single time. These sequences were also reported in another study, on yellow fever vaccine responses in identical twins.

The clonotype originates from a woman between 18 and 29 years old in good health. Sequencing used memory (CD45RO+) T cells sorted from blood. The chain is built from TRBV6-1 and TRBJ2-7; TRBD1 might be the D (9 bases). CDR3 amino acids: CASIPRGQGGTSSYEQYF. CDR3 bases: TGTGCCAGCATCCCCCGGGGACAGGGAGGGACTAGCTCCTACGAGCAGTACTTC.